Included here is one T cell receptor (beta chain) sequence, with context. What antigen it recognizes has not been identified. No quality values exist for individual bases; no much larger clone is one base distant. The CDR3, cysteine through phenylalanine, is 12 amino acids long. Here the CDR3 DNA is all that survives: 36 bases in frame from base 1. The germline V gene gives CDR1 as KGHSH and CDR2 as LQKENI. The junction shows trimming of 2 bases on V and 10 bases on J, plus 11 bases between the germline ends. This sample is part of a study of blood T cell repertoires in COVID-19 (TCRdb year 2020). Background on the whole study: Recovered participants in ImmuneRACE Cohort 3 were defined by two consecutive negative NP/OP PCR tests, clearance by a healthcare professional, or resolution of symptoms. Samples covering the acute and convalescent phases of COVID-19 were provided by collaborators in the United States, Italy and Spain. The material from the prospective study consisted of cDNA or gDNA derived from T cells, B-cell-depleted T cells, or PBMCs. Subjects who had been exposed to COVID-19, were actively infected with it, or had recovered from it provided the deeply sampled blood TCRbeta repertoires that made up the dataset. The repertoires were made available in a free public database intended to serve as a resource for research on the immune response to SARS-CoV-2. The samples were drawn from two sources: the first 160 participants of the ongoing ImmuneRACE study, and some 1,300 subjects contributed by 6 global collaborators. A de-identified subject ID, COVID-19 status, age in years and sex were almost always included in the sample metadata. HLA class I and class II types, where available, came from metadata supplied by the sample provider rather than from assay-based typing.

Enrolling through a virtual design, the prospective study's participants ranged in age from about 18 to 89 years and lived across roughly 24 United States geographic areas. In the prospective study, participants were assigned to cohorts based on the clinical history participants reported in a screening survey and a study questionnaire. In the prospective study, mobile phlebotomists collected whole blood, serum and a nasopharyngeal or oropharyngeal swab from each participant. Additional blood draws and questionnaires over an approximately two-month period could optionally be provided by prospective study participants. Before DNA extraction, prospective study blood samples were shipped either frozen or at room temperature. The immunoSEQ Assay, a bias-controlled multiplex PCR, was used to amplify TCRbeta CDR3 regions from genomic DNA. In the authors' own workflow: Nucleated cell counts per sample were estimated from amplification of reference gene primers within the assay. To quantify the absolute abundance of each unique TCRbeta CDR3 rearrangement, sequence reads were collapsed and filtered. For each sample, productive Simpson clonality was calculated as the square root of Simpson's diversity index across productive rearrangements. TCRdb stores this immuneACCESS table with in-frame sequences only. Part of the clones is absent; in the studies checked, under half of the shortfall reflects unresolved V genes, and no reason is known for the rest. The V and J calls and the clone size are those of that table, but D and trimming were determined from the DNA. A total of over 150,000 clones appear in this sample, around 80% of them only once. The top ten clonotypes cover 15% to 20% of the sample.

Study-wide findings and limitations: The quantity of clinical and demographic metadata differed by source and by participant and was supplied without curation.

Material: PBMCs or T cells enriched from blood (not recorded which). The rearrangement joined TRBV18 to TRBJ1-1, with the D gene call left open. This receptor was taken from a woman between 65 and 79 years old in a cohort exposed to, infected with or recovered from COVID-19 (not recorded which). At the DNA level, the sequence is TGTGCCAGCTCACCAATGGAACGGGGAGCTTTCTTT. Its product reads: CASSPMERGAFF.